This T cell receptor (beta chain) stems from a study of OX40 agonist ivuxolimab in advanced cancers. Turning to the study itself: In this cohort, patients received ivuxolimab, an agonistic anti-OX40 (CD134) antibody. Earlier anti-PD-1, anti-PD-L1 or anti-CTLA-4 therapy was permitted; about 39% had received some. Study-level findings and limits: It was also the case that some nonresponders had low normalized T-cell clonal expansion.

Worth noting for this clone: Its target is not known.

Germline V gives CDR1 SGHNT, CDR2 YENEEA. The CDR3 loop spans 16 amino acids. V lost 5 bases and J lost 5; bases outside the gene matches: 13. Libraries were prepared by immunoSEQ multiplex PCR; TCRdb keeps only in-frame clonotypes and omits some of them. The sample has 40,000 to 60,000 clones, around 93% seen once. The rearrangement links TRBV11-3 to TRBJ2-3; TRBD1 matches 7 bases. The sequences come from CD4+ or CD8+ T cells sorted from blood, collected in a trial of the OX40 agonist ivuxolimab. This TCR derives from an adult with an advanced solid tumor such as melanoma, head and neck, liver or kidney cancer. This chain's CDR3 is CASSQGQLHEGDTQYF. The CDR3 bases are TGTGCCAGCAGCCAGGGACAGCTCCACGAGGGAGATACGCAGTATTTT.